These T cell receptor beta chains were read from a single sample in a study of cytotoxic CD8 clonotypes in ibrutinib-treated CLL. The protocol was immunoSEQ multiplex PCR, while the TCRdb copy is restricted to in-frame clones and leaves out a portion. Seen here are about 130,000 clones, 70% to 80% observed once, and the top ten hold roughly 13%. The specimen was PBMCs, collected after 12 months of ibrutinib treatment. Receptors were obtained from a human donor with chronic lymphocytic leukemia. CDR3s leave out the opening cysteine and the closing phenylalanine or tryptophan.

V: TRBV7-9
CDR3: ASSLALGQTNTDTQY

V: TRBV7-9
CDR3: ASSSGMTQY

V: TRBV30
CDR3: AWSAGMVAASNEQF

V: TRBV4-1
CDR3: ASSQESHPSEQY

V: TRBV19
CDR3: ASRDRANYGYT

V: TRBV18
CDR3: ASSPTDSSYNEQF

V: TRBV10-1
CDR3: ASRGRRRYSNQPQH

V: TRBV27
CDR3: ASSLVGVSGELF

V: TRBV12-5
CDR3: ASEMTGRFTGELF

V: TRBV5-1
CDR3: ASRSGTYGQY